Listed below are T cell receptor beta chains from one sample, sequenced in a study of shared clonotypes between healthy human individuals. Using immunoSEQ multiplex PCR, the repertoire was profiled, and TCRdb retains in-frame clones only, with some absent. The sample shows approximately 2.5 million clones, approximately 94% of them seen only once. The sequencing sample was made of naive CD4+ T cells from PBMCs. Receptors originate from a man aged 18 to 30 in good health. Some clones in this sample may be carry-over from other donors' samples. CDR3s include the opening cysteine and the closing phenylalanine or tryptophan. The D gene is left open where the match is weak. The size of a clone is reported for some rows only, either as once, few or many, or as a class for expanded clones.

D	size	V	J	CDR3	DNA
NA	NA	TRBV5-1	TRBJ1-6	CASSFDSSGSPLHF	TGCGCCAGCAGCTTTGACAGTAGCGGTTCACCCCTCCACTTT
TRBD1	once	TRBV6-1	TRBJ1-2	CASSDRDRGNYGYTF	TGTGCCAGCAGTGACCGGGACAGGGGGAACTATGGCTACACCTTC
NA	NA	TRBV9	TRBJ2-1	CASSVGGAPNEQFF	TGTGCCAGCAGCGTAGGTGGGGCCCCTAATGAGCAGTTCTTC
NA	NA	TRBV11-2	TRBJ2-5	CASSLGPAVGTQYF	TGTGCCAGCAGCTTAGGTCCGGCGGTGGGGACCCAGTACTTC
NA	once	TRBV14	TRBJ1-2	CASSPLGGGPYGYTF	TGTGCCAGCAGCCCCCTCGGCGGGGGGCCCTATGGCTACACCTTC
NA	NA	TRBV2	TRBJ1-6	CASSGQVNSPLHF	TGTGCCAGCAGTGGACAGGTTAATTCACCCCTCCACTTT
NA	NA	TRBV7-8	TRBJ2-7	CASSAWGRTNLEQYF	TGTGCCAGCAGCGCGTGGGGACGGACAAACCTCGAGCAGTACTTC
NA	NA	TRBV5-6	TRBJ1-1	CASLGANTEAFF	TGTGCCAGTTTAGGAGCGAACACTGAAGCTTTCTTT
NA	NA	TRBV7-9	TRBJ2-3	CASSLGGTGDTQYF	TGTGCCAGCAGCTTGGGGGGTACGGGAGATACGCAGTATTTT
TRBD2	NA	TRBV6-1	TRBJ2-7	CASLGLGDEQYF	TGTGCCAGCCTGGGACTAGGAGACGAGCAGTACTTC
NA	NA	TRBV5-6	TRBJ2-7	CASSQAPGRSSYEQYF	TGTGCCAGCAGCCAGGCCCCGGGCAGAAGCTCCTACGAGCAGTACTTC
NA	NA	TRBV6-1	TRBJ2-7	CAGRSGTQNSYEQYF	TGTGCCGGGCGGTCCGGGACCCAGAACTCCTACGAGCAGTACTTC
NA	NA	TRBV30	TRBJ2-3	CAWSVLGSSTQYF	TGTGCCTGGAGTGTACTGGGGTCGTCCACGCAGTATTTT
NA	NA	TRBV15	TRBJ2-6	CATSSPGWAGANVLTF	TGTGCCACCAGCAGCCCCGGATGGGCTGGGGCCAACGTCCTGACTTTC
NA	NA	TRBV4-3	TRBJ2-1	CASSQAAPSYYNEQFF	TGCGCCAGCAGCCAAGCCGCACCCTCCTACTACAATGAGCAGTTCTTC
NA	once	TRBV5-8	TRBJ2-3	CASSFVETDFTDTQYF	TGTGCCAGCAGCTTCGTAGAGACAGACTTCACAGATACGCAGTATTTT
NA	once	TRBV4-1	TRBJ1-4	CASSQASGNLRVKLFF	TGCGCCAGCAGCCAAGCGTCGGGGAACCTAAGGGTAAAACTGTTTTTT
NA	NA	TRBV29-1	TRBJ2-5	CSVEVGANSGETQYF	TGCAGCGTTGAAGTAGGGGCTAACTCTGGGGAGACCCAGTACTTC
TRBD1	NA	TRBV5-1	TRBJ1-1	CASSLINNRGAEAFF	TGCGCCAGCAGCTTGATCAACAACAGGGGTGCTGAAGCTTTCTTT
TRBD2	NA	TRBV4-1	TRBJ2-7	CASSHRLAGGGYEQYF	TGCGCCAGCAGCCATCGACTAGCGGGAGGTGGCTACGAGCAGTACTTC
NA	NA	TRBV9	TRBJ2-1	CASSLRTTSYNEQFF	TGTGCCAGCAGCCTCAGGACTACCTCTTACAATGAGCAGTTCTTC
TRBD1	NA	TRBV7-2	TRBJ1-4	CASSLSRGLEKLFF	TGTGCCAGCAGCTTAAGCAGGGGGCTTGAAAAACTGTTTTTT
TRBD1	NA	TRBV11-3	TRBJ2-1	CASSLDGTENNEQFF	TGTGCCAGCAGCTTAGATGGGACAGAAAACAATGAGCAGTTCTTC
NA	NA	TRBV5-1	TRBJ2-1	CASSLSYNEQFF	TGCGCCAGCAGCCTTTCCTACAATGAGCAGTTCTTC
NA	NA	TRBV5-4	TRBJ1-6	CASSIWQGNSPLHF	TGTGCCAGCAGTATATGGCAGGGCAATTCACCCCTCCACTTT
TRBD2	NA	TRBV5-1	TRBJ2-5	CASSLLAGSEETQYF	TGCGCCAGCAGTCTCCTAGCGGGTTCAGAAGAGACCCAGTACTTC
NA	NA	TRBV7-6	TRBJ2-2	CASSTYGRNTGELFF	TGTGCCAGCAGCACCTACGGAAGGAACACCGGGGAGCTGTTTTTT
NA	few	TRBV6-6	TRBJ1-1	CASSYSAGPNTEAFF	TGTGCCAGCAGTTACTCAGCTGGTCCGAACACTGAAGCTTTCTTT
NA	NA	TRBV5-6	TRBJ2-7	CASSFIPLGEQYF	TGTGCCAGCAGCTTTATCCCCTTAGGCGAGCAGTACTTC